This entry features one TCR beta chain sequence. The antigen remains undetermined. This specimen belongs to a study of graft-versus-host responses after intestinal transplantation. Broader study findings: Detected in recipient marrow were GvH clones, some of which were first observed in ileum or blood.

Sequencing used immunoSEQ multiplex PCR; TCRdb keeps in-frame clones, though not all of them. Of tens of thousands of clones detected, approximately 90% appear once; the ten largest clones hold over 0.55%. Trimming took 4 bases from V and 7 from J; bases not matched to a gene: 11. The CDR3 loop spans 16 amino acids. Germline assignment: CDR1 LNHDA and CDR2 SQIVND (reference sequence). V and J are TRBV19 and TRBJ1-4; TRBD1 aligns across 8 bases. The receptor was isolated from a human patient who received an intestinal transplant, so some T cells may come from the graft donor. Sequenced material: PBMCs, taken 98 days after intestinal transplantation. CDR3 bases: TGTGCCAGTAGTAGGAGCGACAGGGGAATGATTGAAAAACTGTTTTTT. It yields the protein CASSRSDRGMIEKLFF.